The source of this T cell receptor (beta chain) is a study of post-analysis software for immune sequencing data. Study-wide results and caveats: The study found significantly lower normalized Chao1 diversity in multiple sclerosis patients than in controls. With F measure, samples from one preparation batch clustered together strongly. Compared with controls, patients had more of about 5 TRBV segments, including TRBV5-6, TRBV5-1 and TRBV20-1.

Unique molecular identifiers were carried by the TCR beta cDNA libraries. Once about 0.85 to 10 million T cells were used, approximately 470,000 cDNA molecules resulted. TCRdb fed the PCR reads into MiXCR, producing one record per CDR3 protein. The table includes fewer than 850,000 distinct CDR3 sequences, about 43% detected once. This CDR3 has 12 residues. V lost 7 bases, J lost 7 bases, and 11 bases lay in between. Germline CDR1 MNHEY, CDR2 SVGAGI. This clonotype came up a few times. Its antigen is still unknown. The receptor was derived from a girl aged 10 to 17 with multiple sclerosis. The rearrangement joins TRBV6-5 to TRBJ1-5; tentative D call: TRBD1 (5 bases). Sequenced input: blood. CDR3 DNA sequence: TGTGCCAGCACAGGGATAGGCCAGCCCCAGCATTTT. Translation gives CASTGIGQPQHF.